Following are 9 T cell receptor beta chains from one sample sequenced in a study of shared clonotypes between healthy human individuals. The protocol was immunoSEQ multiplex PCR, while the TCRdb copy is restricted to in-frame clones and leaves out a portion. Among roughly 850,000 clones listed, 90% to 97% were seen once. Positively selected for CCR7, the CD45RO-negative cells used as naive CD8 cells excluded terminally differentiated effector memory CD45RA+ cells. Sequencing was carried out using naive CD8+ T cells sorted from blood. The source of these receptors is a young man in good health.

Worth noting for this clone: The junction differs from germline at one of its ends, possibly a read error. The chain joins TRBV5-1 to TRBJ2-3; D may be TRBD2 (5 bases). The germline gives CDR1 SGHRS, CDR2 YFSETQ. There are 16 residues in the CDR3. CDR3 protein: CASSQTLLVVADTQYF. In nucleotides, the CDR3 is TGCGCCAGCAGCCAGACCTTACTAGTGGTAGCAGATACTCAGTATTTT.

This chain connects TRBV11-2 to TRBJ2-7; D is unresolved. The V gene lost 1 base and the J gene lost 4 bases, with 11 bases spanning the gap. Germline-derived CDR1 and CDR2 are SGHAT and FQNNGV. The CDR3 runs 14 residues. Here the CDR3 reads CASSLAAGSYEQYF. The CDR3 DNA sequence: TGTGCCAGCAGCTTAGCGGCAGGTTCATACGAGCAGTACTTC.

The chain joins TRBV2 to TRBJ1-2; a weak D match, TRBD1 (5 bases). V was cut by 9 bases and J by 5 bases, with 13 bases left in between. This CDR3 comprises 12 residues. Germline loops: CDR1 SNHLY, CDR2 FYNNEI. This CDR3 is CASLGRAYGYTF. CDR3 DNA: TGTGCCAGTCTGGGCAGGGCGTATGGCTACACCTTC.

The CDR3 protein is CASSQDRWESTEAFF. The DNA of the CDR3 is TGCGCCAGCAGCCAAGATAGATGGGAGAGCACTGAAGCTTTCTTT. This chain connects TRBV4-1 to TRBJ1-1; no definite D call. Germline assignment: CDR1 MGHRA and CDR2 YSYEKL. V dropped 0 bases and J dropped 4 bases, with 12 bases sitting between them. This CDR3 contains 15 residues.

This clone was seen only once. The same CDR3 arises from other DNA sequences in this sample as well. The DNA of the CDR3 is TGTGCCAGCAGTTTATCCCGGGGTGGGTACGAGCAGTACTTC. Translating gives CASSLSRGGYEQYF. The chain has TRBV27 and TRBJ2-7; a weak D match, TRBD2 (5 bases). The CDR3 totals 14 residues. Between the trimmed V and J ends, which lost 0 bases and 4 bases, there was a span of 10 bases. The germline V gene encodes CDR1 MNHEY and CDR2 SMNVEV (reference sequence).

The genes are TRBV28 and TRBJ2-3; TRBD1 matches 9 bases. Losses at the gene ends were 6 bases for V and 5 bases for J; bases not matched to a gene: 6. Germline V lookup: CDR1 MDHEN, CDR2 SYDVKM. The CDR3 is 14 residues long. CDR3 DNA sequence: TGTGCCAGCAGGCGCACAGGGGGCTTAGATACGCAGTATTTT. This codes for CASRRTGGLDTQYF.

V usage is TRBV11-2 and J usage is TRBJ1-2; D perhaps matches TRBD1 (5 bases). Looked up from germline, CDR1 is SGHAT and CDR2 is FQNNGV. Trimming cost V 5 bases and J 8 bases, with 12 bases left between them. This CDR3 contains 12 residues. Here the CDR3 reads CASSDGTWGYTF. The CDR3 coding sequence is TGTGCCAGCAGCGATGGGACCTGGGGCTACACCTTC. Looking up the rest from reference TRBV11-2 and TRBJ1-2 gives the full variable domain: EAGVAQSPRYKIIEKRQSVAFWCNPISGHATLYWYQQILGQGPKLLIQFQNNGVVDDSQLPKDRFSAERLKGVDSTLKIQPAKLEDSAVYLCASSDGTWGYTFGSGTRLTVV.

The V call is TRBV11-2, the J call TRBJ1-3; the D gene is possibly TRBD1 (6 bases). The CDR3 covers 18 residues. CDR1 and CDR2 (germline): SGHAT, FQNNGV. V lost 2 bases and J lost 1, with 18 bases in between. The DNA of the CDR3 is TGTGCCAGCAGCTTAACCCTCGGGCAGGGGTGGTCTGGAAACACCATATATTTT. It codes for CASSLTLGQGWSGNTIYF.

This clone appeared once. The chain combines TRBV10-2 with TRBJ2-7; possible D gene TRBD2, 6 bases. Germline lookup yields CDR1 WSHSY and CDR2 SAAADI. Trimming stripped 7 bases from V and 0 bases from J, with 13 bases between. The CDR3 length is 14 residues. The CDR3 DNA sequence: TGCGCCAGCATCCTTAGCGGAGGCTCCTACGAGCAGTACTTC. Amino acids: CASILSGGSYEQYF.